A selection of T cell receptor beta chains follows, all from one sample in a study of blood T cells in healthy people across ages. Each CDR3 protein gets one entry after TCRdb re-called the 5' RACE reads with MiXCR. This sample has some 690,000 distinct CDR3 sequences; about 20% occur once, and the top ten carry around a fifth. Sequencing input: blood. The receptors were sampled from a man aged 65 to 85 in good health. The CDR3 runs from the conserved cysteine through the conserved F or W. Each record gives: clone size, D gene, J gene, CDR3 length, V gene, CDR3 DNA, CDR3 protein. The D gene is left open where the match is weak. Clone size, where shown, is once, few, many, or a class for clones that have expanded.

clone size: .; D gene: .; J gene: TRBJ2-3; CDR3 length: 13; V gene: TRBV6-1; CDR3 DNA: TGTGCCAGCAGTGAAGTTAGCGTAGATACGCAGTATTTT; CDR3 protein: CASSEVSVDTQYF
clone size: few; D gene: .; J gene: TRBJ1-1; CDR3 length: 15; V gene: TRBV5-1; CDR3 DNA: TGCGCCAGCAGCTTAGGGGTACAAATGAACACTGAAGCTTTCTTT; CDR3 protein: CASSLGVQMNTEAFF
clone size: .; D gene: .; J gene: TRBJ2-7; CDR3 length: 14; V gene: TRBV20-1; CDR3 DNA: TGCAGTGCTAGGAACCTCCAGGGAACGAGCGAGCAGTACTTC; CDR3 protein: CSARNLQGTSEQYF
clone size: .; D gene: TRBD1; J gene: TRBJ1-4; CDR3 length: 14; V gene: TRBV27; CDR3 DNA: TGTGCCAGAAGTACGCAGGGGGGGGGTGAAAAACTGTTTTTT; CDR3 protein: CARSTQGGGEKLFF
clone size: .; D gene: TRBD2; J gene: TRBJ2-1; CDR3 length: 16; V gene: TRBV7-9; CDR3 DNA: TGTGCCAGCAGCTCCCTAGCGGGAAGCTCCTACAATGAGCAGTTCTTC; CDR3 protein: CASSSLAGSSYNEQFF
clone size: .; D gene: .; J gene: TRBJ1-1; CDR3 length: 13; V gene: TRBV19; CDR3 DNA: TGTGCCAGTAATGAATGGACGAACACTGAAGCTTTCTTT; CDR3 protein: CASNEWTNTEAFF
clone size: .; D gene: TRBD1; J gene: TRBJ1-2; CDR3 length: 16; V gene: TRBV20-1; CDR3 DNA: TGCAGTGCTAGAGATATACAGGGGGATTTTGGAAATGGCTACACCTTC; CDR3 protein: CSARDIQGDFGNGYTF
clone size: .; D gene: .; J gene: TRBJ1-2; CDR3 length: 12; V gene: TRBV7-2; CDR3 DNA: TGTGCCAGCAGCTTGTTAAGCCGGGGCTACACCTTC; CDR3 protein: CASSLLSRGYTF
clone size: .; D gene: .; J gene: TRBJ1-1; CDR3 length: 13; V gene: TRBV2; CDR3 DNA: TGTGCCAGCATATCCCAGGGTCGCGCTGAAGCTTTCTTT; CDR3 protein: CASISQGRAEAFF
clone size: few; D gene: .; J gene: TRBJ2-7; CDR3 length: 13; V gene: TRBV6-1; CDR3 DNA: TGTGCCAGCAGTGAAGACCCCTTCTACGAGCAGTACTTC; CDR3 protein: CASSEDPFYEQYF
clone size: .; D gene: .; J gene: TRBJ1-2; CDR3 length: 14; V gene: TRBV20-1; CDR3 DNA: TGCAGTGCTGGCGACGGGAATAGGGTGAATGGCCACACCTTC; CDR3 protein: CSAGDGNRVNGHTF
clone size: .; D gene: .; J gene: TRBJ2-6; CDR3 length: 13; V gene: TRBV20-1; CDR3 DNA: TGCAGTGCTATGGCCCCTGGGGCCAACGTCCTGACTTTC; CDR3 protein: CSAMAPGANVLTF
clone size: .; D gene: .; J gene: TRBJ2-5; CDR3 length: 13; V gene: TRBV7-9; CDR3 DNA: TGTGCCAGCACCCGTCCAGGGCAAGAGACCCAGTACTTC; CDR3 protein: CASTRPGQETQYF
clone size: .; D gene: .; J gene: TRBJ1-4; CDR3 length: 16; V gene: TRBV12-3/TRBV12-4; CDR3 DNA: TGTGCCAGCAGTTCAGGGATTCTGGGAACTAATGAAAAACTGTTTTTT; CDR3 protein: CASSSGILGTNEKLFF
clone size: few; D gene: .; J gene: TRBJ2-3; CDR3 length: 13; V gene: TRBV7-9; CDR3 DNA: TGTGCCAGCAGCTCGAACAGGGTGGATACGCAGTATTTT; CDR3 protein: CASSSNRVDTQYF
clone size: .; D gene: .; J gene: TRBJ1-4; CDR3 length: 15; V gene: TRBV14; CDR3 DNA: TGTGCCAGCAGCCAAGGGCAGGGTCTGGGGGAAAAACTGTTTTTT; CDR3 protein: CASSQGQGLGEKLFF
clone size: .; D gene: .; J gene: TRBJ2-5; CDR3 length: 13; V gene: TRBV20-1; CDR3 DNA: TGCAGTGCTAGAGGGACCTACCAAGAGACCCAGTACTTC; CDR3 protein: CSARGTYQETQYF
clone size: few; D gene: TRBD1; J gene: TRBJ1-3; CDR3 length: 20; V gene: TRBV29-1; CDR3 DNA: TGCAGCGTTGCCGGGACAGGGGGTCCTGTCACTCTACTCAGTGGAAACACCATATATTTT; CDR3 protein: CSVAGTGGPVTLLSGNTIYF
clone size: few; D gene: .; J gene: TRBJ1-1; CDR3 length: 14; V gene: TRBV6-5; CDR3 DNA: TGTGCCAGCAGTGACGGACAGCCGAACACTGAAGCTTTCTTT; CDR3 protein: CASSDGQPNTEAFF
clone size: few; D gene: TRBD1; J gene: TRBJ2-3; CDR3 length: 14; V gene: TRBV12-5; CDR3 DNA: TGTGCTAGTGGTTTGTCGACAGGGTTTGATACGCAGTATTTT; CDR3 protein: CASGLSTGFDTQYF
clone size: few; D gene: .; J gene: TRBJ1-2; CDR3 length: 11; V gene: TRBV20-1; CDR3 DNA: TGCAGTGCCCCCGGACGGTATGGCTACACCTTC; CDR3 protein: CSAPGRYGYTF
clone size: few; D gene: TRBD2; J gene: TRBJ2-1; CDR3 length: 15; V gene: TRBV24-1; CDR3 DNA: TGTGCCACCAGCGACTTCCTGGGACTAATTATTGAGCAGTTCTTC; CDR3 protein: CATSDFLGLIIEQFF
clone size: .; D gene: TRBD1; J gene: TRBJ1-1; CDR3 length: 15; V gene: TRBV5-6; CDR3 DNA: TGTGCCAGCAGCTTGCCTGGGACAGGCGGGACTGAAGCTTTCTTT; CDR3 protein: CASSLPGTGGTEAFF
clone size: few; D gene: .; J gene: TRBJ2-3; CDR3 length: 15; V gene: TRBV2; CDR3 DNA: TGTGCCAGCAGTGATGTGCGGTTAAGCACAGATACGCAGTATTTT; CDR3 protein: CASSDVRLSTDTQYF
clone size: many; D gene: TRBD1; J gene: TRBJ2-1; CDR3 length: 17; V gene: TRBV6-1; CDR3 DNA: TGTGCCAGCAGTCCCCGGTCGGGACAGGGGAGGGTGAATGAGCAGTTCTTC; CDR3 protein: CASSPRSGQGRVNEQFF
clone size: .; D gene: .; J gene: TRBJ2-1; CDR3 length: 15; V gene: TRBV12-3/TRBV12-4; CDR3 DNA: TGTGCCAGCAGTCCGGGACGGGGCCCCCACAATGAGCAGTTCTTC; CDR3 protein: CASSPGRGPHNEQFF
clone size: .; D gene: .; J gene: TRBJ1-4; CDR3 length: 14; V gene: TRBV7-7; CDR3 DNA: TGTGCCAGCAGCGTGGGCCCGACCTATGAAAAACTGTTTTTT; CDR3 protein: CASSVGPTYEKLFF
clone size: few; D gene: TRBD2; J gene: TRBJ2-7; CDR3 length: 12; V gene: TRBV29-1; CDR3 DNA: TGCAGCTTTAGCGGGAGGGCCGGTGAGCAGTACTTC; CDR3 protein: CSFSGRAGEQYF
clone size: few; D gene: .; J gene: TRBJ2-5; CDR3 length: 15; V gene: TRBV7-9; CDR3 DNA: TGTGCCAGCAGCTTAGACCTACAGGCGGGAGAGACCCAGTACTTC; CDR3 protein: CASSLDLQAGETQYF
clone size: few; D gene: .; J gene: TRBJ2-5; CDR3 length: 17; V gene: TRBV10-3; CDR3 DNA: TGTGCCATCAGAGCTTCCCCGGGCCCCCCGAGTCCGGAGACCCAGTACTTC; CDR3 protein: CAIRASPGPPSPETQYF
clone size: few; D gene: TRBD2; J gene: TRBJ2-3; CDR3 length: 16; V gene: TRBV12-3/TRBV12-4; CDR3 DNA: TGTGCCAGCACCCCCAGATGGCGGGAGAACTCAGATACGCAGTATTTT; CDR3 protein: CASTPRWRENSDTQYF
clone size: few; D gene: .; J gene: TRBJ2-4; CDR3 length: 16; V gene: TRBV5-1; CDR3 DNA: TGCGCCAGCAGCTTGCCAGCCGGGACTGGAAGGGACATTCAGTACTTC; CDR3 protein: CASSLPAGTGRDIQYF
clone size: few; D gene: .; J gene: TRBJ1-3; CDR3 length: 13; V gene: TRBV7-9; CDR3 DNA: TGTGCCAGCAGCTCGGGGGGGGCCAACACCATATATTTT; CDR3 protein: CASSSGGANTIYF
clone size: few; D gene: .; J gene: TRBJ2-5; CDR3 length: 14; V gene: TRBV29-1; CDR3 DNA: TGCAGCGTTGGTCGGCGTAAACTCCAAGAGACCCAGTACTTC; CDR3 protein: CSVGRRKLQETQYF
clone size: many; D gene: .; J gene: TRBJ1-2; CDR3 length: 15; V gene: TRBV20-1; CDR3 DNA: TGCAGTGCTAGAGATTCTGGACTGGTTAACTATGGCTACACCTTC; CDR3 protein: CSARDSGLVNYGYTF
clone size: few; D gene: .; J gene: TRBJ2-1; CDR3 length: 13; V gene: TRBV20-1; CDR3 DNA: TGCAGTGCTAACGGGAACCCCTACAATGAGCAGTTCTTC; CDR3 protein: CSANGNPYNEQFF
clone size: .; D gene: TRBD1; J gene: TRBJ2-7; CDR3 length: 16; V gene: TRBV13; CDR3 DNA: TGTGCCAGCAGCTTAGCCGGGACAGGGAAGTCCTACGAGCAGTACTTC; CDR3 protein: CASSLAGTGKSYEQYF
clone size: .; D gene: TRBD2; J gene: TRBJ2-5; CDR3 length: 15; V gene: TRBV2; CDR3 DNA: TGTGCCAGCACCGAACTGAAGACTAGCCTAGAGACCCAGTACTTC; CDR3 protein: CASTELKTSLETQYF
clone size: .; D gene: .; J gene: TRBJ2-7; CDR3 length: 15; V gene: TRBV15; CDR3 DNA: TGTGCCACCAGCAGAGATTCTCGCTTCTCCTACGAGCAGTACTTC; CDR3 protein: CATSRDSRFSYEQYF
clone size: .; D gene: TRBD1; J gene: TRBJ2-1; CDR3 length: 15; V gene: TRBV12-3/TRBV12-4; CDR3 DNA: TGTGCCAGCGGGACAGGGGCTTTATCCTACAATGAGCAGTTCTTC; CDR3 protein: CASGTGALSYNEQFF
clone size: few; D gene: .; J gene: TRBJ2-1; CDR3 length: 15; V gene: TRBV5-1; CDR3 DNA: TGCGCCGGCAGCACCGAAGGGAGCTCCTACAATGAGCAGTTCTTC; CDR3 protein: CAGSTEGSSYNEQFF